The entry below gives a single TCR beta chain sequence along with its context. The CDR3 sequence is 17 residues long. V was trimmed by 7 bases and J by 1 base, leaving 21 bases between them. Germline CDR1 MNHEY, CDR2 SMNVEV (reference sequence). This specimen belongs to a study of T cell changes during pregnancy in multiple sclerosis. Assay used: immunoSEQ multiplex PCR; TCRdb lists only in-frame clones, some missing. The sample comprises some 40,000 clones, 85% to 95% of which are singletons, and 0.3% to 0.45% rests with the top ten. The TCR originated in a female donor in good health, enrolled as a control in a pregnancy study. The material sequenced was CD4+ T cells from peripheral blood mononuclear cells, taken in the third trimester of pregnancy. The chain combines TRBV27 with TRBJ2-3; possibly TRBD2 for D (6 bases). The CDR3 sequence is CASTKQVPRGRTDTQYF. The CDR3 DNA reads TGTGCCAGCACCAAACAAGTTCCGCGGGGCCGCACAGATACGCAGTATTTT.